The 25 T cell receptor beta chains given below trace back to one sample, sequenced in a study of T cell responses to AZD1222 COVID-19 vaccine. The assay was immunoSEQ multiplex PCR, and TCRdb's table has in-frame clones only and misses some. The sample has about 40,000 clones, 80% to 85% seen once. The sample in question was peripheral blood, obtained 28 days after the second AZD1222 dose. Receptor source: an adult who received the AZD1222 COVID-19 vaccine.

This chain joins TRBV3-1 (or the pseudogene TRBV3-2) and TRBJ1-2, with no clear D. The CDR3 extends over 11 amino acids. The V end lost 1 base, the J end lost 8 bases, and 5 bases lay between the germline ends. The germline gives CDR1 LGHDT, CDR2 YNNKEL (reference sequence). CDR3 nucleotides: TGTGCCAGCAGCCAAGGGGAGGGCTACACCTTC. Encoded protein: CASSQGEGYTF.

This clone was seen once. V and J are TRBV6-2 or TRBV6-3 and TRBJ1-2; D gene uncertain. V shed 5 bases and J shed 4 bases, with 11 bases lying between them. The CDR3 has 13 amino acids. CDR1 and CDR2 from the germline V gene are MNHEY and SVGEGT. This CDR3 is CASSRDGIYGYTF. The CDR3 region has the DNA TGTGCCAGCAGTCGCGACGGGATCTATGGCTACACCTTC.

In DNA, the CDR3 is TGTGCCAGCAGCTTGGGGGCCAGGGTGCCACCCCTCCACTTT. It specifies CASSLGARVPPLHF. The chain recombines TRBV5-5 with TRBJ1-6, with a tentative D call TRBD1 (5 bases). Germline CDR1 reads SGHKS; CDR2 reads YYEKEE (reference sequence). The V and J ends lost 0 bases and 11 bases respectively, with 12 bases between them. The CDR3 spans 14 residues.

The CDR3 region has the DNA TGCAGCGTTAAACGAACAGGCACTAATGAAAAACTGTTTTTT. It translates to CSVKRTGTNEKLFF. J is TRBJ1-4 and V is TRBV29-1, with D possibly being TRBD1 (5 bases). Trimming pared 5 bases from V and 2 bases from J, leaving 12 bases between. This CDR3 is 14 amino acids long. CDR1 is SQVTM and CDR2 is ANQGSEA in the germline V gene.

V is TRBV27 and J is TRBJ1-5; a possible D gene is TRBD1 (5 bases). Per germline, CDR1 MNHEY and CDR2 SMNVEV (reference sequence). This CDR3 has 15 residues. Trimming removed 6 bases from V and 1 base from J, with 13 bases in between. The chain's CDR3 is CASRPIDRSNQPQHF. The CDR3 nucleotides read TGTGCCAGCAGACCAATCGACAGAAGCAATCAGCCCCAGCATTTT.

The chain links TRBV7-3 to TRBJ2-6; D not certain. V lost 3 bases and J lost 0, with 6 bases in between. Looked up from germline, CDR1 is SGHTA and CDR2 is FQGTGA. The CDR3 contains 15 residues. DNA for the CDR3: TGTGCCAGCAGCTTTGTCGACTCTGGGGCCAACGTCCTGACTTTC. It yields the protein CASSFVDSGANVLTF.

This sequence joins TRBV29-1 and TRBJ1-2; 7 bases align to TRBD1. Germline V lookup: CDR1 SQVTM, CDR2 ANQGSEA. The length of the CDR3 is 15 residues. The V gene end was trimmed by 0 bases and the J gene end by 7 bases; junction bases not matched to a gene: 11. The CDR3 protein is CSVEDPERGRGGYTF. The CDR3 coding sequence is TGCAGCGTTGAAGATCCGGAGAGGGGGCGCGGTGGCTACACCTTC.

This clone was counted a few times. The chain uses TRBV15 and TRBJ1-3; D possibly corresponds to TRBD1 (5 bases). With 8 bases removed from V and 0 bases from J, the gap between germline ends came to 14 bases. This CDR3 has 15 amino acids. The germline V gene encodes CDR1 LNHNV and CDR2 YYDKDF (reference sequence). For the CDR3, the DNA is TGTGCCACCTCCGCGGGGGGGAGCTCTGGAAACACCATATATTTT. Protein product: CATSAGGSSGNTIYF.

V is TRBV24-1 and J is TRBJ2-7; TRBD1 or TRBD2 may be the D gene (7 bases each). This CDR3 has 14 residues. With 6 bases removed from V and 0 bases from J, the gap between germline ends came to 11 bases. Germline V gene lookup returns CDR1 KGHDR and CDR2 SFDVKD. The CDR3 is CATSSRGGSYEQYF. Here the CDR3 DNA reads TGTGCCACCAGTTCCAGGGGGGGCTCCTACGAGCAGTACTTC.

CDR3: CASSAEAHAQYF. CDR3 sequence (DNA): TGTGCCAGTAGTGCGGAAGCACATGCGCAGTATTTT. The chain uses TRBV19 and TRBJ2-3; D not certain. V dropped 5 bases and J dropped 10 bases, with 13 bases sitting between them. The CDR3 totals 12 residues. CDR1 is LNHDA, CDR2 SQIVND, per germline (reference sequence).

The chain joins TRBV28 to TRBJ2-3; tentatively, D is TRBD1 or TRBD2 (5 bases each). Germline CDR1 MDHEN, CDR2 SYDVKM. The CDR3 runs 21 residues. V was trimmed by 3 bases and J by 0 bases, leaving 28 bases between them. The DNA of the CDR3 is TGTGCCAGCAGTTTTTTCGGGGCCGATGATGGGCAGATCACTAGCACAGATACGCAGTATTTT. It translates to CASSFFGADDGQITSTDTQYF.

The chain uses TRBV4-2 and TRBJ2-7, with 8 bases fitting TRBD2. Germline assignment: CDR1 LGHNA and CDR2 YNFKEQ. Unmatched junction bases numbered 10, after V lost 8 bases and J lost 7 bases. This CDR3 contains 13 residues. The DNA of the CDR3 is TGTGCCAGCGGGCGGGGGGTCCCTTATGAGCAGTACTTC. Translation gives CASGRGVPYEQYF.

The rearrangement uses TRBV24-1 and TRBJ2-3; possible D gene TRBD2, 6 bases. The CDR3 is 16 amino acids. Germline CDR1 reads KGHDR; CDR2 reads SFDVKD. The V end was cut by 4 bases, the J end by 7 bases, with 20 bases between. The DNA of the CDR3 is TGTGCCACCAGTGACTCCGGGGCAGGGAGGTTGCATACGCAGTATTTT. This sequence encodes CATSDSGAGRLHTQYF.

This chain joins TRBV25-1 and TRBJ2-7; 8 bases are a match to TRBD1. V lost 5 bases, J lost 0 bases, and 9 bases stayed unmatched. The CDR3 contains 16 residues. Germline values: CDR1 MGHDK, CDR2 SYGVNS. The CDR3 sequence is CASSPVGTGGSYEQYF. CDR3 nucleotides: TGTGCCAGCAGTCCCGTCGGTACAGGGGGCTCCTACGAGCAGTACTTC.

In its sample, this clone was seen a few times. The rearrangement joins TRBV29-1 to TRBJ1-2; 8 bases are a match to TRBD1. V lost 4 bases and J lost 4; bases outside the gene matches: 11. The length of the CDR3 is 15 residues. Germline CDR1 reads SQVTM; CDR2 reads ANQGSEA. CDR3 in amino acids: CSVGADRGGAYGYTF. The CDR3 DNA reads as TGCAGCGTTGGGGCAGACAGGGGCGGGGCCTATGGCTACACCTTC.

The V gene is TRBV6-5, the J gene TRBJ1-3; D is perhaps TRBD1 (5 bases). This CDR3 has 16 residues. V lost 4 bases and J lost 2, with 15 bases in between. CDR1 MNHEY and CDR2 SVGAGI come from the germline V gene. CDR3 protein: CASSSSPGRAGNTIYF. The CDR3 bases are TGTGCCAGCAGTTCCAGCCCGGGCAGGGCTGGAAACACCATATATTTT.

The rearrangement uses TRBV21-1 and TRBJ2-2. TRBV21-1 is a pseudogene locus. CDR3 length: 15 residues. CDR3 sequence (DNA): TGTGCCAGCAGCAAAAGTGTGGAACACACCGGGGAGCTGTTTTTT. It specifies CASSKSVEHTGELFF.

CDR3 loop: CASSFGGPEAFF. Here the CDR3 DNA reads TGTGCCAGCAGCTTCGGGGGACCCGAAGCTTTCTTT. The chain joins TRBV11-2 to TRBJ1-1; tentative D call: TRBD1 (5 bases). From germline, CDR1 is SGHAT and CDR2 FQNNGV. The CDR3 covers 12 residues. The germline V and J ends were trimmed by 3 bases and 8 bases, with 10 bases remaining between them.

The chain couples TRBV19 to TRBJ2-2; D is uncertain. This CDR3 is 15 amino acids long. V lost 1 base to trimming and J lost 8 bases, with 14 bases between them. Germline loops: CDR1 LNHDA, CDR2 SQIVND (reference sequence). The CDR3, as DNA: TGTGCCAGTAGTATAGCGACCATTGGCGTAGGGGAGCTGTTTTTT. This codes for CASSIATIGVGELFF.

The V gene is TRBV7-2, the J gene TRBJ2-7, with D unresolved. The germline V gene encodes CDR1 SGHTA and CDR2 FQGNSA. Deletions cut 3 bases from V and 3 bases from J, with 12 bases between. This CDR3 is built from 14 residues. The CDR3 is CASSFGHGSYEQYF. The CDR3, as DNA: TGTGCCAGCAGCTTCGGCCATGGCAGCTACGAGCAGTACTTC.

This chain connects TRBV6-1 to TRBJ1-4; D not resolved. Trimming took off 1 base at V and 6 bases at J, with 6 bases between the two ends. This CDR3 is built from 13 residues. The germline gives CDR1 MNHNS, CDR2 SASEGT. The CDR3 is CASSEGEYEKLFF. CDR3 nucleotides: TGTGCCAGCAGTGAAGGCGAATATGAAAAACTGTTTTTT.

The V and J genes are TRBV4-1 and TRBJ2-5; D is possibly TRBD2 (7 bases). Germline CDR1 MGHRA, CDR2 YSYEKL. This CDR3 is 15 amino acids long. V lost 0 bases, J lost 5 bases, and 13 bases lay in between. Here the CDR3 DNA reads TGCGCCAGCAGCCAAGATCCGGGGGGCCGGGAGACCCAGTACTTC. Its protein product is CASSQDPGGRETQYF.

Only a few counts were recorded for this clone. The chain is built from TRBV11-2 and TRBJ2-2; 8 positions agree with TRBD1. Trimming took 3 bases from V and 0 from J; bases not matched to a gene: 9. Germline V gene sequence: CDR1 SGHAT, CDR2 FQNNGV. The CDR3 sequence is 18 residues long. The CDR3 region has the DNA TGTGCCAGCAGCTTTATTACAGGGGGATGGTCGAACACCGGGGAGCTGTTTTTT. Translating it yields CASSFITGGWSNTGELFF.

The gene calls are TRBV6-5 and TRBJ1-2; D gene uncertain. The CDR3 is 12 residues long. V gave up 6 bases and J gave up 8 bases, with 13 bases separating them. Looked up from germline, CDR1 is MNHEY and CDR2 is SVGAGI. CDR3 residues: CASRSTGAGYTF. In DNA, the CDR3 is TGTGCCAGCAGATCGACCGGAGCGGGCTACACCTTC.

CDR3 loop: CASSMNGLYGYTF. The CDR3 DNA reads TGTGCCAGTAGTATGAACGGGCTCTATGGCTACACCTTC. The chain uses TRBV19 and TRBJ1-2; D is undetermined. Between the trimmed V and J ends, which lost 3 bases and 4 bases, there was a span of 9 bases. Germline V CDR1 and CDR2: LNHDA, SQIVND (reference sequence). This CDR3 region has 13 residues.